The rows below give T cell receptor beta chains drawn from one sample of a study of CXCR3-negative and CXCR3-positive naive CD8 T cells. From the 5' RACE reads, TCRdb lists one entry per CDR3 protein and no DNA. The table lists roughly 140,000 distinct CDR3 sequences. Sequenced: naive CXCR3+ CD8+ T cells from blood. Receptor source: a human donor in good health. Some clones in this sample may be carry-over from other donors' samples. Each CDR3 is given with its conserved first and last residue.

TRBJ2-1 TRBV29-1 CSVEGFEGTGLNEQFF
TRBJ2-2 TRBV12-3/TRBV12-4 CASSFGGELFF
TRBJ1-1 TRBV9 CASSVVGTATEAFF
TRBJ1-6 TRBV28 CASSYTGISIREDSPLHF
TRBJ1-1 TRBV11-3 CASSLALGVNTEAFF
TRBJ1-1 TRBV2 CASSVYLNTEAFF
TRBJ2-5 TRBV30 CAWQPTGQGQETQYF
TRBJ2-5 TRBV28 CASSPIGSGGKGETQYF
TRBJ2-5 TRBV12-5 CASGPGDRGGETQYF
TRBJ1-2 TRBV7-9 CASSDYLKGQGYGYTF
TRBJ1-1 TRBV6-1 CASGPGKTNTEAFF
TRBJ1-1 TRBV7-6 CASSLDRGWTEAFF
TRBJ2-1 TRBV6-2/TRBV6-3 CASESQGTVEQFF
TRBJ1-5 TRBV28 CASRETGGDQPQHF
TRBJ1-1 TRBV5-1 CASSRGQGARTEAFF
TRBJ1-1 TRBV6-5 CASSRYVPDLEGRGVNTEAFF
TRBJ2-7 TRBV4-1 CASSQEVHYEQYF
TRBJ2-1 TRBV29-1 CSVGGAVGLANDNEQFF
TRBJ2-4 TRBV3-1 CASSPLAGGAKNIQYF
TRBJ1-1 TRBV28 CASSFGLNTEAFF
TRBJ1-1 TRBV29-1 CSVDWDNTEAFF
TRBJ2-7 TRBV20-1 CSARDRSGGSGVLSYEQYF